The clone carrying this TCR beta chain was observed at least ten times. The data are from a study of Graves' ophthalmopathy and Graves' hyperthyroidism. Beta-chain TCR CDR3 regions were amplified from RNA transcripts. First-round RT-PCR relied on HTBI primers, and a second-round multiplex PCR came next. Via MiXCR, TCRdb re-called the multiplex PCR reads, giving one row per CDR3 protein. The sample lists hundreds of thousands of distinct CDR3 sequences, 22% occurring once. CDR3 length: 12 amino acids. Trimming pared 6 bases from V and 1 base from J, leaving 6 bases between. From germline, CDR1 is MNHEY and CDR2 SMNVEV (reference sequence).

This sequence joins TRBV27 and TRBJ1-2; weak D call: TRBD1 (5 bases). Specimen: peripheral blood. The clonotype was recovered from a woman aged 18-30 years with stable Graves' hyperthyroidism. Some clones in this sample may be carry-over from other donors' samples. The CDR3 DNA reads as TGTGCCAGCAGGGGGCTTAACTATGGCTACACCTTC. Its protein is CASRGLNYGYTF.